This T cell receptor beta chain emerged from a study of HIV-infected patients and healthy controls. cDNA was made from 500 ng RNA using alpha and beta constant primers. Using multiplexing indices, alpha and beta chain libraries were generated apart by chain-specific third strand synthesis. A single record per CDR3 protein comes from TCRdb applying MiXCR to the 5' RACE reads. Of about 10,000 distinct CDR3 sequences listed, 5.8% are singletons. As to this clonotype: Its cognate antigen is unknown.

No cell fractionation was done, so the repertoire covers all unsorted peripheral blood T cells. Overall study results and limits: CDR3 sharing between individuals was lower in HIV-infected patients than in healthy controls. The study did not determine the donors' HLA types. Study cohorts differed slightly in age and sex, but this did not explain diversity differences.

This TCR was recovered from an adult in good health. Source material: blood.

As DNA, the CDR3 is TGTGCCAGCAGTTTAGAGTCTCGGCGACAGCCCCAGCATTTT. Residues: CASSLESRRQPQHF. The chain employs TRBV28 and TRBJ1-5; D uncertain. The germline V gene has CDR1 MDHEN and CDR2 SYDVKM. This CDR3 contains 14 residues. The V end lost 2 bases, the J end lost 7 bases, and 12 bases lay between the germline ends. The full variable domain, with the rest looked up from reference TRBV28 and TRBJ1-5, is DVKVTQSSRYLVKRTGEKVFLECVQDMDHENMFWYRQDPGLGLRLIYFSYDVKMKEKGDIPEGYSVSREKKERFSLILESASTNQTSMYLCASSLESRRQPQHFGDGTRLSIL.